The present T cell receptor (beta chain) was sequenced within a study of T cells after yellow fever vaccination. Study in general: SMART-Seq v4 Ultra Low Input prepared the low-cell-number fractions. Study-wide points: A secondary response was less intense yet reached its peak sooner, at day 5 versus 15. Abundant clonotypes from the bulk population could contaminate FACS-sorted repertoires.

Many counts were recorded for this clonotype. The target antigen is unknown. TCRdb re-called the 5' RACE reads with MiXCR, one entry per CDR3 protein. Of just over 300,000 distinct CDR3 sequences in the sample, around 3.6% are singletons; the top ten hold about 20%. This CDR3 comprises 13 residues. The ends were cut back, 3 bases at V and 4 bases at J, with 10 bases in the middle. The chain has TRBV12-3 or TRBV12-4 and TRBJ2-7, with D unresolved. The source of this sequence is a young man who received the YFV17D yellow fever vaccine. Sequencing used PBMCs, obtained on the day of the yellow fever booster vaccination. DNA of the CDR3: TGTGCCAGCAGTTTTCTTGTGGGATACGAGCAGTACTTC. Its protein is CASSFLVGYEQYF.